The clone carrying this T cell receptor beta chain has only a few counts. No antigen is known for it. PCR primers comprised 60 Vbeta and 13 Jbeta primers. The assay was immunoSEQ multiplex PCR, and TCRdb's table has in-frame clones only and misses some. In the table there are approximately 86,000 clones, more than 70% of which are singletons. These data come from a study of cytomegalovirus exposure and HLA in healthy donors. Study-level information: About 180 million T cells yielded some 120 million unique TCR beta sequences in earlier analysis.

Study-wide results and caveats: The only immune exposure information that was available was CMV serostatus. Among the most significant clusters, several appeared linked to common viral pathogens in a later analysis. TCR beta chain V- and J-gene trimming was linked, in a later analysis, to a missense variant in DCLRE1C.

In germline, CDR1 is MDHEN, CDR2 SYDVKM. V lost 5 bases and J lost 0; bases outside the gene matches: 8. This CDR3 spans 16 amino acids. Sequencing was done on a sample of PBMCs. The source is a man in his forties in good health and CMV-seronegative. This chain joins TRBV28 and TRBJ1-2; 8 bases are shared with TRBD1. CDR3 region: CASSPRTGKANYGYTF. CDR3 sequence (DNA): TGTGCCAGCAGTCCTCGGACAGGGAAAGCTAACTATGGCTACACCTTC.